In this sample, the clone carrying this T cell receptor beta chain turned up once. Germline CDR1 reads MGHDK; CDR2 reads SYGVNS. Trimming shortened V by 6 bases and J by 9 bases, and 12 bases separated the two germline ends. The CDR3 contains 12 residues. This entry is derived from a study of sequential checkpoint blockade in melanoma. TCRdb keeps only in-frame clones here, not all; method: immunoSEQ multiplex PCR. This table holds 30,000 to 35,000 clones, under 90% found once. Treatment: randomized to nivolumab then ipilimumab (arm A) or the reverse (arm B). V gene TRBV25-1 combines with J gene TRBJ1-3, with D uncertain. This clonotype was sampled from a human donor with melanoma. The material was CD8+ T cells sorted from blood (inferred from file names), obtained from a patient given nivolumab and ipilimumab in sequence. CDR3 protein: CASSWGASTIYF. The CDR3 nucleotides are TGTGCCAGCAGCTGGGGAGCCAGCACCATATATTTT.